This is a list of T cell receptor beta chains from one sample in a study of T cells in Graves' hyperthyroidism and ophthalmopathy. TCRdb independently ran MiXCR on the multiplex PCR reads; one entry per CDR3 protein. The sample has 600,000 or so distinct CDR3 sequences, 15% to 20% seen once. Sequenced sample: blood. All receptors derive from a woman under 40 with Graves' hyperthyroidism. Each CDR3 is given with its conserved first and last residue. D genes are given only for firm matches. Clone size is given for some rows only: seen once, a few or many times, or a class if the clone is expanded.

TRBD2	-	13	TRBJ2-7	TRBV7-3	TGTGCCAGCAGCTTACTAGCGGGGCCAGAGCAGTACTTC	CASSLLAGPEQYF
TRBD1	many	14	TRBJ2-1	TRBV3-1	TGTGCCAGCAGCCGGGACAGCTCCTACAATGAGCAGTTCTTC	CASSRDSSYNEQFF
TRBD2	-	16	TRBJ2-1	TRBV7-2	TGTGCCAGCAGCCCCGCACGACTAGCGGGTGGGAATGAGCAGTTCTTC	CASSPARLAGGNEQFF
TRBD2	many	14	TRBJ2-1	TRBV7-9	TGTGCCAGCAGCTTCTCGGCGGGAGAGGATGAGCAGTTCTTC	CASSFSAGEDEQFF
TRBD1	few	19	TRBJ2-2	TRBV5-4	TGTGCCAGCACCCCTTGGGGGGACAGGACCCCCTTGAACACCGGGGAGCTGTTTTTT	CASTPWGDRTPLNTGELFF
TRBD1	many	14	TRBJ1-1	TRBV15	TGTGCCACCACATCACAGGGGGCGAACACTGAAGCTTTCTTT	CATTSQGANTEAFF
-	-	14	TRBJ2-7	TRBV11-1	TGTGCCAGCAGCTTGGTCAGACAGGGAGGCGAGCAGTACTTC	CASSLVRQGGEQYF
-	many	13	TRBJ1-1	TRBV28	TGTGCCAGCATGTCCAGGCAGAACACTGAAGCTTTCTTT	CASMSRQNTEAFF
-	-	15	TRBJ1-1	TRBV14	TGTGCCAGCAGCCAAGTTTTATCAGTGAACACTGAAGCTTTCTTT	CASSQVLSVNTEAFF
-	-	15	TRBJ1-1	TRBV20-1	TGCAGTGCTCTTAACCCCGGGACGTTCAGAACTGAAGCTTTCTTT	CSALNPGTFRTEAFF
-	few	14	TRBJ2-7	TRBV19	TGTGCCAGTAGGCCATACAGGGAATCCTACGAGCAGTACTTC	CASRPYRESYEQYF
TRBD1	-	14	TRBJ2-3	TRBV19	TGTGCCAGTAGTATACTACAGGGGACAGATACGCAGTATTTT	CASSILQGTDTQYF
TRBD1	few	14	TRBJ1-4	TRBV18	TGTGCCAGCTCACCGCGGGACAGGGATGAAAAACTGTTTTTT	CASSPRDRDEKLFF
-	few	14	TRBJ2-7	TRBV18	TGTGCCAGCTCACCAGATGGGGCGTCCGACGAGCAGTACTTC	CASSPDGASDEQYF
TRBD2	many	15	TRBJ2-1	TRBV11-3	TGTGCCAGCAGCCAGGCACTAGCGGGGTACAATGAGCAGTTCTTC	CASSQALAGYNEQFF
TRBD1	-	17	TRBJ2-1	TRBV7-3	TGTGCCAGCAGCTTAGTCGGGACAACAGGGGGCGGAGGTGAGCAGTTCTTC	CASSLVGTTGGGGEQFF
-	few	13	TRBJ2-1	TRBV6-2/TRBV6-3	TGTGCCAGCAGCAACGGTATGACCTATGAGCAGTTCTTC	CASSNGMTYEQFF
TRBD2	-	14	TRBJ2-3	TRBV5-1	TGCGCCAGCAGCTCGGGACTACTACGGGATACGCAGTATTTT	CASSSGLLRDTQYF
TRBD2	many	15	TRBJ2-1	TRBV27	TGTGCCAGCAGTATCAGCGGGAGGGCCTGGAATGAGCAGTTCTTC	CASSISGRAWNEQFF
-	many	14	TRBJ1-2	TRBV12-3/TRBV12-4	TGTGCCAGCAGTTTATCGGGACACACTGCTGGCTACACCTTC	CASSLSGHTAGYTF
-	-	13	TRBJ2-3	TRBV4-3	TGCGCCAGCAGCCAAGGAGGTGGGGGTACGCAGTATTTT	CASSQGGGGTQYF
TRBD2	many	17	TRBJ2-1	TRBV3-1	TGTGCCAGCAGCCAGCCTAGCGGGTCCCGCTCCTACAATGAGCAGTTCTTC	CASSQPSGSRSYNEQFF
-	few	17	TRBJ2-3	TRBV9	TGTGCCAGCAGCGTAGCTTCGGCGGGGTGGAGCACAGATACGCAGTATTTT	CASSVASAGWSTDTQYF
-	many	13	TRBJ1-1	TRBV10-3	TGTGCCATCAGTGAGCGGGGGGGCACTGAAGCTTTCTTT	CAISERGGTEAFF
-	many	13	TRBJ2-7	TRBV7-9	TGTGCCAGCAGTAGCGGTTTAACCTACGAGCAGTACTTC	CASSSGLTYEQYF
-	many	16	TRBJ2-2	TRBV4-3	TGCGCCAGCAGCCAAGATGTAAGGAAACCCGACGGGGAGCTGTTTTTT	CASSQDVRKPDGELFF